This record looks at one T cell receptor beta chain sequence and its context. Only in-frame clones appear in the TCRdb table, and some are missing; sequencing was by immunoSEQ multiplex PCR. The sample contains about 150,000 clones, roughly 90% of which appear only once. Germline V gene sequence: CDR1 SGHDT, CDR2 YYEEEE. There are 16 residues in the CDR3. Trimming took 6 bases from V and 0 from J, leaving 17 bases between them. The sample originates from a study of cytomegalovirus exposure and HLA in healthy donors. The TCR comes from a man aged 18 to 30 in good health and CMV-seropositive. This rearrangement joins TRBV5-6 to TRBJ2-3; D is possibly TRBD2 (6 bases). Sequenced material: PBMCs. The CDR3, as DNA: TGTGCCAGCATGCGTCTAGCGACCTTTAGCACAGATACGCAGTATTTT. Protein: CASMRLATFSTDTQYF.